Listed below are T cell receptor beta chains from one sample, sequenced in a study of OX40 agonist ivuxolimab in advanced cancers. Data came from immunoSEQ multiplex PCR; TCRdb stores just in-frame clones and leaves some out. The sample records approximately 70,000 clones, roughly 80% being singletons. The specimen comprised CD4+ or CD8+ T cells sorted from blood, sampled in a trial of the OX40 agonist ivuxolimab. All receptors come from an adult with an advanced solid tumor such as melanoma, head and neck, liver or kidney cancer. Each CDR3 is given with its conserved first and last residue.

J gene: TRBJ1-2; V gene: TRBV4-2; CDR3 protein: CASSQEEGTYGYTF
J gene: TRBJ1-4; V gene: TRBV7-8; CDR3 protein: CASSLARFGDEKLFF
J gene: TRBJ2-4; V gene: TRBV5-4; CDR3 protein: CASQAGQGENIQYF
J gene: TRBJ1-6; V gene: TRBV28; CDR3 protein: CASSSRQGNSPLHF
J gene: TRBJ2-7; V gene: TRBV11-2; CDR3 protein: CASSLGGGVYNEQYF
J gene: TRBJ2-7; V gene: TRBV19; CDR3 protein: CASSIKARAERGEQYF
J gene: TRBJ2-7; V gene: TRBV30; CDR3 protein: CAWSVRQGSHEQYF
J gene: TRBJ2-3; V gene: TRBV2; CDR3 protein: CASSLLNRDTQYF
J gene: TRBJ2-5; V gene: TRBV29-1; CDR3 protein: CSVSATGKGTQYF
J gene: TRBJ1-1; V gene: TRBV6-5; CDR3 protein: CASHGRTMNTEAFF
J gene: TRBJ1-5; V gene: TRBV7-6; CDR3 protein: CASSLASGGPNQPQHF
J gene: TRBJ2-7; V gene: TRBV6-1; CDR3 protein: CASMSSYSYEQYF
J gene: TRBJ1-1; V gene: TRBV20-1; CDR3 protein: CSARDLDEAFF
J gene: TRBJ2-7; V gene: TRBV28; CDR3 protein: CASSFFGISYEQYF
J gene: TRBJ1-5; V gene: TRBV10-3; CDR3 protein: CAISELGVDQPQHF
J gene: TRBJ1-5; V gene: TRBV7-2; CDR3 protein: CASSPGQTQGPQHF
J gene: TRBJ2-1; V gene: TRBV5-1; CDR3 protein: CASSRGTSGNEQFF
J gene: TRBJ2-7; V gene: TRBV14; CDR3 protein: CASSHGPGQGTAEQYF
J gene: TRBJ1-1; V gene: TRBV6-1; CDR3 protein: CASSLYGGDTEAFF
J gene: TRBJ2-7; V gene: TRBV5-1; CDR3 protein: CASSQGQDEQYF
J gene: TRBJ2-7; V gene: TRBV7-2; CDR3 protein: CASSSQGTVGEQYF
J gene: TRBJ2-2; V gene: TRBV18; CDR3 protein: CASSLQLKTGELFF
J gene: TRBJ1-2; V gene: TRBV14; CDR3 protein: CASSPFPSPGQGNYGYTF
J gene: TRBJ1-2; V gene: TRBV13; CDR3 protein: CASSLGRKTIYGYTF
J gene: TRBJ1-6; V gene: TRBV5-1; CDR3 protein: CASSSLQGYGSPLHF
J gene: TRBJ1-1; V gene: TRBV6-5; CDR3 protein: CASRGGQLNTEAFF
J gene: TRBJ2-2; V gene: TRBV19; CDR3 protein: CASSTLQGVNTGELFF
J gene: TRBJ1-5; V gene: TRBV19; CDR3 protein: CASSTAGDQPQHF
J gene: TRBJ2-3; V gene: TRBV19; CDR3 protein: CASLPGGQSDTQYF
J gene: TRBJ2-5; V gene: TRBV4-1; CDR3 protein: CASSFGLAGEETQYF
J gene: TRBJ1-2; V gene: TRBV19; CDR3 protein: CASSQIRISLGGYTF
J gene: TRBJ2-5; V gene: TRBV7-7; CDR3 protein: CASSSRQGPGGAETQYF
J gene: TRBJ2-3; V gene: TRBV7-2; CDR3 protein: CASSSQASGGSDTQYF
J gene: TRBJ2-5; V gene: TRBV19; CDR3 protein: CASSPRGAETQYF
J gene: TRBJ1-2; V gene: TRBV7-9; CDR3 protein: CASSYGTGGDGYTF
J gene: TRBJ2-2; V gene: TRBV27; CDR3 protein: CASSSRGGASSGELFF
J gene: TRBJ1-2; V gene: TRBV5-4; CDR3 protein: CASSLDRNYGYTF
J gene: TRBJ2-1; V gene: TRBV9; CDR3 protein: CASSVRDRVGNEQFF
J gene: TRBJ1-4; V gene: TRBV6-5; CDR3 protein: CASSAGRINEKLFF
J gene: TRBJ1-2; V gene: TRBV7-6; CDR3 protein: CASSLGPLGGYTF
J gene: TRBJ2-7; V gene: TRBV10-3; CDR3 protein: CAIRLAGGAYEQYF
J gene: TRBJ1-1; V gene: TRBV29-1; CDR3 protein: CSVVKNTEAFF
J gene: TRBJ1-3; V gene: TRBV18; CDR3 protein: CASSPGLVNSGNTIYF
J gene: TRBJ2-1; V gene: TRBV7-2; CDR3 protein: CASSNPTGGHNEQFF
J gene: TRBJ1-1; V gene: TRBV9; CDR3 protein: CASSVDLPGNTEAFF
J gene: TRBJ2-5; V gene: TRBV5-1; CDR3 protein: CASRVPGQGPQYF
J gene: TRBJ2-3; V gene: TRBV18; CDR3 protein: CASSPTSSWVPDTQYF
J gene: TRBJ2-6; V gene: TRBV7-8; CDR3 protein: CASSPPSGANVLTF
J gene: TRBJ2-3; V gene: TRBV18; CDR3 protein: CASSPQGAKADTQYF
J gene: TRBJ2-1; V gene: TRBV11-3; CDR3 protein: CASSLGGGNEQFF
J gene: TRBJ1-2; V gene: TRBV5-1; CDR3 protein: CASTLWGGIDYGYTF
J gene: TRBJ1-1; V gene: TRBV6-4; CDR3 protein: CASSAEMNTEAFF
J gene: TRBJ1-3; V gene: TRBV6-5; CDR3 protein: CASSYSQGATIYF
J gene: TRBJ2-5; V gene: TRBV10-3; CDR3 protein: CATLAGWGETQYF
J gene: TRBJ2-6; V gene: TRBV4-1; CDR3 protein: CASSQDGAGSGANVLTF
J gene: TRBJ2-3; V gene: TRBV2; CDR3 protein: CASSELGPDTQYF
J gene: TRBJ1-1; V gene: TRBV7-2; CDR3 protein: CASSLDRQVEAFF